This TCR beta chain comes out of a study of Ad26.COV2.S vaccination and SARS-CoV-2 variants. Study conclusions and caveats: TCR breadth and depth estimates may have understated total T cell responses. Reported post-vaccination CD8+ and CD4+ T cell responses to spike showed substantial breadth.

Treatment of the sample: around 19 received Ad26.COV2.S at low or high dose, single or two shots; about 5 received placebo; per-sample allocation not given. Samples were taken on day 63 after the first vaccine or placebo injection. The donor's status was that of an adult aged 18-55 years in Boston. An Ad26 vector was used to express Wuhan-strain SARS-CoV-2 spike as the vaccine. The CDR3 has 15 amino acids. Germline values: CDR1 GTSNPN, CDR2 SVGIG (reference sequence). Trimming at V came to 4 bases and at J to 0 bases, leaving 4 bases not matched to a gene. Comments on this clone: No antigen is known for it.

Here immunoSEQ multiplex PCR was the method, and the copy in TCRdb shows in-frame clones only, minus some. The table has under 550,000 clones, 85% to 90% seen once. The TCR comes from a person between 18 and 65 years old who received the Ad26.COV2.S COVID-19 vaccine or a placebo. The sample consisted of peripheral blood, taken in a trial of Ad26.COV2.S vaccine versus placebo. The chain combines TRBV30 with TRBJ2-1; the match to TRBD2 covers 9 bases. CDR3 in amino acids: CAWNRRGGSYNEQFF. Written as DNA, the CDR3 is TGTGCCTGGAATCGGCGGGGGGGCTCCTACAATGAGCAGTTCTTC.